The 13 T cell receptor beta chains listed next were all sequenced from one sample in a study of shared clonotypes between healthy human individuals. Selected positively for CCR7 and CD45RO-negative, naive CD8 cells excluded terminally differentiated effector memory CD45RA+ cells. Clones were read by immunoSEQ multiplex PCR, and TCRdb kept only the in-frame ones, dropping some. The sample has about 2.1 million clones, roughly 91% seen once. The sequenced material came from naive CD8+ T cells from PBMCs. The receptor set was obtained from a man between 18 and 35 years old in good health. Some clones in this sample may be carry-over from other donors' samples.

The genes are TRBV4-1 and TRBJ2-1; 9 nucleotides match TRBD1. This CDR3 has 16 amino acids. Germline assignment: CDR1 MGHRA and CDR2 YSYEKL. The ends lost 1 base at V and 4 bases at J; junction bases unmatched: 5. In nucleotides, the CDR3 is TGCGCCAGCAGCCAAGGGGGACAGGGAAAATACAATGAGCAGTTCTTC. It is translated as CASSQGGQGKYNEQFF.

The chain combines TRBV7-8 with TRBJ2-7; D is uncertain. Trimming stripped 2 bases from V and 6 bases from J, with 8 bases between. Germline V gene data show CDR1 as SGHVS and CDR2 as FQNEAQ. This CDR3 has 12 amino acids. For the CDR3, the DNA is TGTGCCAGCAGCTTAATCCTGTTCGAGCAGTACTTC. It translates to CASSLILFEQYF. Drawing the rest from reference TRBV7-8 and TRBJ2-7, the complete variable domain is GAGVSQSPRYKVAKRGQDVALRCDPISGHVSLFWYQQALGQGPEFLTYFQNEAQLDKSGLPSDRFFAERPEGSVSTLKIQRTQQEDSAVYLCASSLILFEQYFGPGTRLTVT.

Comments on this clone: The junction and the germline gene differ at one end; a read error may be behind it. The rearrangement joins TRBV7-8 to TRBJ2-6; TRBD1 might be the D (5 bases). The germline V gene has CDR1 SGHVS and CDR2 FQNEAQ. This CDR3 region has 10 residues. The CDR3 spells CASSPDTRAF. CDR3 bases: TGTGCCAGCAGTCCGGACACAAGGGCTTTC. Full variable domain (remainder filled in from reference TRBV7-8 and TRBJ2-6): GAGVSQSPRYKVAKRGQDVALRCDPISGHVSLFWYQQALGQGPEFLTYFQNEAQLDKSGLPSDRFFAERPEGSVSTLKIQRTQQEDSAVYLCASSPDTRAFGAGSRLTVL.

The chain couples TRBV29-1 to TRBJ1-1; D is unclear. Germline-derived CDR1 and CDR2 are SQVTM and ANQGSEA. The V and J ends lost 6 bases and 4 bases respectively, with 12 bases between them. CDR3 length equals 12 residues. CDR3 amino acids: CSVWVEGTEAFF. DNA of the CDR3: TGCAGCGTGTGGGTCGAGGGCACTGAAGCTTTCTTT.

This clone was seen once. V usage is TRBV7-3 and J usage is TRBJ2-2; maybe TRBD1 (6 bases). The V end lost 5 bases, the J end lost 6 bases, and 19 bases lay between the germline ends. The length of the CDR3 is 16 residues. Germline CDR1 and CDR2: SGHTA and FQGTGA. CDR3 nucleotides: TGTGCCAGCAGCGCCCTATTGGGGGCTAAGGCCGGGGAGCTGTTTTTT. It yields the protein CASSALLGAKAGELFF.

The chain uses TRBV7-9 and TRBJ2-7, with 11 bases fitting TRBD2. The V gene end was trimmed by 5 bases and the J gene end by 3 bases; junction bases not matched to a gene: 9. The CDR3 sequence is 16 residues long. The germline V gene has CDR1 SEHNR and CDR2 FQNEAQ (reference sequence). CDR3 DNA: TGTGCCAGCAGCAAGCCCGGGACTAGCGGCCTCTACGAGCAGTACTTC. This translates into CASSKPGTSGLYEQYF.

The chain has TRBV9 and TRBJ1-2; D is undetermined. V lost 6 bases and J 2 bases, leaving 14 bases between the germline ends. CDR1 and CDR2 (germline): SGDLS, YYNGEE. The CDR3 is 14 residues long. CDR3 coding DNA: TGTGCCAGCACCCATGGGGAGTCGAACTATGGCTACACCTTC. Encoded protein: CASTHGESNYGYTF.

The gene calls are TRBV6-4 and TRBJ2-7, with 12 bases aligning to TRBD1. V lost 10 bases and J lost 2; bases outside the gene matches: 15. Germline assignment: CDR1 MRHNA and CDR2 SNTAGT. CDR3 length equals 17 residues. The chain's CDR3 is CAIYRDRGRLNTYEQYF. In DNA, the CDR3 is TGTGCCATCTACCGGGACAGGGGGCGGCTAAATACCTACGAGCAGTACTTC.

The gene calls are TRBV7-9 and TRBJ2-5; the match to TRBD1 covers 7 bases. V dropped 1 base and J dropped 5; count of bases not matched to a gene: 7. This CDR3 has 15 amino acids. Germline V gene lookup returns CDR1 SEHNR and CDR2 FQNEAQ (reference sequence). The CDR3: CASSLGTDREETQYF. The CDR3 DNA follows: TGTGCCAGCAGCTTAGGGACAGACAGGGAGGAGACCCAGTACTTC.

The chain carries TRBV28 and TRBJ2-1; the match to TRBD1 covers 9 bases. Germline loops: CDR1 MDHEN, CDR2 SYDVKM. The CDR3 runs to 20 residues. Trimming removed 3 bases from V and 2 bases from J; junction bases left unmatched: 17. This CDR3 reads CASSFPSGDRGKVAYNEQFF. CDR3 bases: TGTGCCAGCAGTTTCCCTAGTGGAGACAGGGGGAAAGTGGCCTACAATGAGCAGTTCTTC.

The V call is TRBV7-9, the J call TRBJ2-7; the D gene could be TRBD1 or TRBD2 (6 bases each). V was clipped by 1 base and J by 6 bases, with 13 bases between them. CDR1 and CDR2 from the germline V gene are SEHNR and FQNEAQ (reference sequence). CDR3 length: 14 residues. CDR3 nucleotide sequence: TGTGCCAGCAGCTTAGTAGTACAGGGAGGCGAGCAGTACTTC. This gives the protein CASSLVVQGGEQYF.

V and J are TRBV9 and TRBJ2-7; tentative D call: TRBD1 (6 bases). Germline values: CDR1 SGDLS, CDR2 YYNGEE. Trimming left V 7 bases short and J 2 bases short, with 10 bases between. The CDR3 spans 12 residues. In nucleotides, the CDR3 is TGTGCCAGCCAGACAGGTCCCTACGAGCAGTACTTC. This encodes CASQTGPYEQYF.

CDR3 nucleotide sequence: TGTGCCAGCAGCTCCCGGGACAACTACACAGATACGCAGTATTTT. Its protein is CASSSRDNYTDTQYF. The chain links TRBV11-2 to TRBJ2-3, with D perhaps TRBD1 (6 bases). V lost 4 bases to trimming and J lost 2 bases, with 13 bases between them. The V gene's germline CDR1 is SGHAT and CDR2 FQNNGV. The CDR3 is made up of 15 amino acids.